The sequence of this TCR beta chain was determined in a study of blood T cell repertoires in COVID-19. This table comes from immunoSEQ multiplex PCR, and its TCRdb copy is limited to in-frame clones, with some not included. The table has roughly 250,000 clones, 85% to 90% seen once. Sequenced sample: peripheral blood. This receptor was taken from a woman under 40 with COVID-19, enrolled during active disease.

The CDR3 spells CASSDTGVGNQPQHF. CDR3 DNA sequence: TGTGCCAGCAGTGATACCGGGGTGGGCAATCAGCCCCAGCATTTT. The chain recombines TRBV2 with TRBJ1-5; D is undetermined. V gave up 3 bases and J gave up 2 bases, with 11 bases separating them. CDR3 length equals 15 residues. Germline V gene sequence: CDR1 SNHLY, CDR2 FYNNEI.